The entry below describes one T cell receptor beta chain. CDR3 length: 14 residues. CDR1 and CDR2 (germline): SGDLS, YYNGEE. The V and J ends lost 0 bases and 0 bases respectively, with 7 bases between them. This record belongs to a study of blood T cell repertoires in COVID-19. Study-wide background: Acute and convalescent COVID-19 samples came from the United States, Italy and Spain. From T cells, B-cell-depleted T cells, or PBMCs came the material, which was cDNA or gDNA.

Clones were read by immunoSEQ multiplex PCR, and TCRdb kept only the in-frame ones, dropping some. Seen here are about 210,000 clones, roughly 89% observed once, and the top ten hold more than 3%. This receptor was identified in a young woman who had been exposed to COVID-19. The sample was PBMCs or T cells enriched from blood (not recorded which). J is TRBJ2-7 and V is TRBV9; D ambiguous. For the CDR3, the DNA is TGTGCCAGCAGCGTAGATCGCAGCTCCTACGAGCAGTACTTC. Protein product: CASSVDRSSYEQYF.